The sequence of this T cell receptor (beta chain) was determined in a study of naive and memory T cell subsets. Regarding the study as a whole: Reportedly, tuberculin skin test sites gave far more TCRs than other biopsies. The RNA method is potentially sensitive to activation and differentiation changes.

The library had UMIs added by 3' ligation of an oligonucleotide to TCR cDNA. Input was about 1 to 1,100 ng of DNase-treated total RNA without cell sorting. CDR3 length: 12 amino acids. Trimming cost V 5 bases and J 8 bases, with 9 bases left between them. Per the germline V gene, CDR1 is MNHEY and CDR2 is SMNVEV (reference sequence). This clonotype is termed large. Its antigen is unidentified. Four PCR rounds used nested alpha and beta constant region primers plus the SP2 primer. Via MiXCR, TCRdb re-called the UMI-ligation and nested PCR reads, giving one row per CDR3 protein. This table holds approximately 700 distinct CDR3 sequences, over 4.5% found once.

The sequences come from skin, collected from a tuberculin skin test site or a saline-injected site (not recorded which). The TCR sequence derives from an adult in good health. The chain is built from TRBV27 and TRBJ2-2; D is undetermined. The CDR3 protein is CASSIGLGELFF. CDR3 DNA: TGTGCCAGCAGTATCGGCTTAGGGGAGCTGTTTTTT.